These 16 T cell receptor beta chains were sequenced from one sample in a study of post-analysis software for immune sequencing data. Study-wide results and limits: The study found TRBV5-6, TRBV5-1 and TRBV20-1 among 4 or 5 TRBV segments more frequent in patients than controls.

The library was made from cDNA and included unique molecular identifiers. TCRdb re-called the PCR reads with MiXCR, one entry per CDR3 protein. This repertoire shows 750,000 to 950,000 distinct CDR3 sequences, roughly 58% found once; its top ten account for approximately 4.5%. These receptors have no identified antigens. Sequencing input: blood. All receptors derive from a girl aged 10 to 17 with multiple sclerosis.

A few counts support this clonotype. The rearrangement joins TRBV5-1 to TRBJ2-3; unclear D gene. Trimming removed 4 bases at V and 6 bases at J, with 12 bases between. CDR1 and CDR2 from the germline V gene are SGHRS and YFSETQ. The CDR3 is 13 amino acids. The CDR3 DNA reads as TGCGCCAGCAGCCCAGCCTTGATGGATACGCAGTATTTT. Amino acids: CASSPALMDTQYF.

The rearrangement uses TRBV5-1 and TRBJ2-7; 11 positions match TRBD2. In germline, CDR1 is SGHRS, CDR2 YFSETQ. The V segment lost 4 bases and the J segment 5 bases; nucleotides outside the gene matches: 11. This CDR3 has 16 residues. This chain's CDR3 is CASSPETSGTLHEQYF. The CDR3 DNA follows: TGCGCCAGCAGCCCCGAGACTAGCGGGACCTTGCACGAGCAGTACTTC.

This chain connects TRBV2 to TRBJ2-5, with D unresolved. The DNA end lines up better with TRBJ2-7; the J call may be wrong. The CDR3 contains 13 residues. CDR1 and CDR2 from the germline V gene are SNHLY and FYNNEI. CDR3 nucleotide sequence: TGTGCCAGCAGTGAGCCACTTAGGAACGAGCAGTACTTC. Encoded protein: CASSEPLRNEQYF.

This chain joins TRBV5-1 and TRBJ2-1; D gene unclear. The CDR3 runs to 15 residues. With 7 bases removed from V and 3 bases from J, the gap between germline ends came to 17 bases. Germline values: CDR1 SGHRS, CDR2 YFSETQ. Written as DNA, the CDR3 is TGCGCCAGCCGCCCAAACCAGGCTGACTACAATGAGCAGTTCTTC. Protein product: CASRPNQADYNEQFF.

This clonotype showed up just a few times. The gene calls are TRBV6-2 or TRBV6-3 and TRBJ2-7; TRBD2 matches 10 bases. The junction had 8 bases not matched to a gene; V was cut back by 4 bases and J by 2 bases. CDR1 is MNHEY and CDR2 is SVGEGT in the germline V gene. The CDR3 spans 16 residues. DNA of the CDR3: TGTGCCAGCAGTTCCGGACTAGCGGTCGGTACCTACGAGCAGTACTTC. Translating it yields CASSSGLAVGTYEQYF.

CDR3 DNA sequence: TGTGCCAGCACCGGACAGGCGGCGAACACTGAAGCTTTCTTT. Translation gives CASTGQAANTEAFF. The genes are TRBV2 and TRBJ1-1, with TRBD1 identical over 7 bases. V shed 7 bases and J 1 base; nucleotides not matched to a gene: 6. Germline lookup yields CDR1 SNHLY and CDR2 FYNNEI. The CDR3 extends over 14 amino acids.

The chain carries TRBV11-2 and TRBJ2-5; TRBD2 agrees at 7 bases. The closer fit of TRBJ2-7 to the DNA end suggests the J call may be wrong. The germline gives CDR1 SGHAT, CDR2 FQNNGV. This CDR3 has 15 amino acids. Written as DNA, the CDR3 is TGTGCCAGCAGCACCGCCGCCGGGGGGAGGTACGAGCAGTACTTC. It translates to CASSTAAGGRYEQYF.

The chain links TRBV5-1 to TRBJ2-1; weak D call: TRBD1 (5 bases). Trimming cost V 0 bases and J 7 bases, with 11 bases left between them. CDR3 size: 14 residues. Germline CDR1 is SGHRS and CDR2 is YFSETQ. This CDR3 reads CASSLGQGRNEQFF. CDR3 nucleotides: TGCGCCAGCAGCTTGGGGCAGGGTAGGAATGAGCAGTTCTTC. Together with reference TRBV5-1 and TRBJ2-1, the CDR3 gives the full variable domain: KAGVTQTPRYLIKTRGQQVTLSCSPISGHRSVSWYQQTPGQGLQFLFEYFSETQRNKGNFPGRFSGRQFSNSRSEMNVSTLELGDSALYLCASSLGQGRNEQFFGPGTRLTVL.

J is TRBJ2-1 and V is TRBV3-1; D possibly matches TRBD1 or TRBD2 (5 bases each). The V gene lost 4 bases and the J gene lost 0 bases, with 13 bases spanning the gap. This CDR3 region has 16 residues. Germline V gives CDR1 LGHDT, CDR2 YNNKEL (reference sequence). The CDR3, as DNA: TGTGCCAGCAGCCCCCTACGGGGCGGCTCCTACAATGAGCAGTTCTTC. This codes for CASSPLRGGSYNEQFF.

The V call is TRBV7-3, the J call TRBJ2-7; no reliable D call. The germline CDR1 and CDR2 sequences are SGHTA and FQGTGA. V lost 1 base and J lost 3, with 10 bases in between. The CDR3 is 14 residues long. CDR3 residues: CASSLSPLGYEQYF. The CDR3 nucleotides are TGTGCCAGCAGCTTAAGTCCGTTGGGCTACGAGCAGTACTTC. Full variable domain (missing parts from reference TRBV7-3 and TRBJ2-7): GAGVSQTPSNKVTEKGKYVELRCDPISGHTALYWYRQSLGQGPEFLIYFQGTGAADDSGLPNDRFFAVRPEGSVSTLKIQRTERGDSAVYLCASSLSPLGYEQYFGPGTRLTVT.

This clonotype has just a few counts. The V call is TRBV6-5, the J call TRBJ1-1, with 7 bases fitting TRBD1. Germline loops: CDR1 MNHEY, CDR2 SVGAGI. The J segment lost 9 bases and the V segment lost 0 bases, leaving 4 bases of the junction unmatched. CDR3 size: 13 residues. CDR3 bases: TGTGCCAGCAGTTACTCCGACAGGGAACAAGCTTTCTTT. It translates to CASSYSDREQAFF.

This CDR3 is CASTPFIRGSYNEQFF. In nucleotides, the CDR3 is TGTGCCAGCACCCCATTCATACGGGGCTCCTACAATGAGCAGTTCTTC. The V call is TRBV7-2, the J call TRBJ2-1, with D possibly matching TRBD2 (5 bases). Trimming stripped 7 bases from V and 0 bases from J, with 16 bases between. Germline V gene lookup returns CDR1 SGHTA and CDR2 FQGNSA. CDR3 length: 16 residues.

The chain is built from TRBV29-1 and TRBJ2-5; D gene ambiguous. V lost 7 bases to trimming and J lost 0 bases, with 12 bases between them. The CDR3 totals 13 residues. In germline, CDR1 is SQVTM, CDR2 ANQGSEA. The CDR3 here is CSARRLYQETQYF. Here the CDR3 DNA reads TGCAGCGCCCGACGCTTGTACCAAGAGACCCAGTACTTC.

This clonotype has just a few counts. The genes are TRBV20-1 and TRBJ2-7, with 9 bases identical to TRBD2. The CDR3 has 14 amino acids. Germline CDR1 reads DFQATT; CDR2 reads SNEGSKA (reference sequence). V trimming: 3 bases; J trimming: 5 bases; junction bases outside the gene matches: 8. The CDR3 reads CSASGGLAGDEQYF. The CDR3 coding sequence is TGCAGTGCTAGTGGGGGATTAGCGGGAGACGAGCAGTACTTC.

This clonotype appeared once. The CDR3 bases are TGCGCCAGCAGTTTTCAGGGGGAGTACGAGCAGTACTTC. This sequence encodes CASSFQGEYEQYF. The rearrangement joins TRBV5-1 to TRBJ2-7; 7 bases align to TRBD1. V was clipped by 5 bases and J by 4 bases; unmatched bases: 6. The CDR3 is 13 residues long. Germline V gene data show CDR1 as SGHRS and CDR2 as YFSETQ.

Note on this clonotype: An end of the junction does not agree with germline; a read error may underlie this. This rearrangement joins TRBV7-2 to TRBJ2-3, with 7 nucleotides matching TRBD1. This CDR3 is built from 13 residues. Germline V gene sequence: CDR1 SGHTA, CDR2 FQGNSA. For the CDR3, the DNA is TGTGCCAGCAGCCTACAGGGGTCAGACACGCAGTATTTT. As protein: CASSLQGSDTQYF.